The present TCR beta chain was sequenced within a study of blood T cells in healthy people across ages. Study findings and constraints: There were more naive CD4+ cells and higher diversity in long-lived donors than in aged donors.

As concerns this clonotype: Its target is not known. The junction does not match germline at one end; this may be a read error.

The CDR3 spans 13 residues. Germline V gives CDR1 DFQATT, CDR2 SNEGSKA (reference sequence). Using a J-beta primer mix together with a sample-barcoded 5' primer, a second PCR was run for about 6 to 12 cycles. TCRdb fed the 5' RACE reads into MiXCR, producing one record per CDR3 protein. The sample records approximately 960,000 distinct CDR3 sequences, about 28% being singletons. These sequences were also reported in another study, on T cells of mothers and their children. This second study says: Second-round PCR products received sample barcodes and 2-4 random nucleotides from the M1S primer. Compared with unrelated pairs, related mother-child pairs had slightly higher, non-significant overlap.

This chain joins TRBV20-1 and TRBJ2-2, with no clear D. The sequencing input was blood. The clonotype comes from a woman between 40 and 50 years old in good health. The CDR3 spells CSPRAGFTGELFF. In DNA, the CDR3 is TGCAGTCCTAGGGCAGGCTTCACCGGGGAGCTGTTTTTT.